This is a list of T cell receptor beta chains from one sample in a study of T cell responses to AZD1222 COVID-19 vaccine. Generated by immunoSEQ multiplex PCR, the TCRdb table keeps only in-frame clones and is missing some. The sample has 200,000 or so clones, about nine tenths seen once. Sequences were derived from peripheral blood, sampled on day 0 of AZD1222 vaccination. These TCRs come from an adult in good health. Both conserved end residues are part of each CDR3. A D gene is named only where the DNA matches it firmly. Clone size is shown for a subset of rows, as once, few, many or a class of expanded clone.

cdr3_aa: CSAPGGYEQFF; cdr3_nt: TGCAGTGCCCCAGGGGGCTATGAGCAGTTCTTC; d_call: TRBD1; j_call: TRBJ2-1; clone_size: .; v_call: TRBV20-1
cdr3_aa: CASSLTPPAGSGNTIYF; cdr3_nt: TGTGCCAGCAGCTTAACCCCTCCTGCGGGATCTGGAAACACCATATATTTT; d_call: .; j_call: TRBJ1-3; clone_size: .; v_call: TRBV7-3
cdr3_aa: CASSKPFRDNTDTQYF; cdr3_nt: TGTGCCAGCAGCAAACCATTCCGGGACAACACAGATACGCAGTATTTT; d_call: .; j_call: TRBJ2-3; clone_size: .; v_call: TRBV7-9
cdr3_aa: CASSQAQGVTGNTIYF; cdr3_nt: TGTGCCAGCAGCCAGGCACAGGGTGTAACTGGAAACACCATATATTTT; d_call: .; j_call: TRBJ1-3; clone_size: .; v_call: TRBV3-1/TRBV3-2
cdr3_aa: CASSPTEGTNYGYTF; cdr3_nt: TGTGCCAGCAGTCCCACGGAGGGTACTAACTATGGCTACACCTTC; d_call: .; j_call: TRBJ1-2; clone_size: .; v_call: TRBV28
cdr3_aa: CASSLTQGAVTEAFF; cdr3_nt: TGTGCCAGCAGCCTAACGCAGGGGGCGGTGACTGAAGCTTTCTTT; d_call: TRBD1; j_call: TRBJ1-1; clone_size: .; v_call: TRBV7-2
cdr3_aa: CASSPWQGVANTEAFF; cdr3_nt: TGCGCCAGCAGCCCTTGGCAGGGGGTGGCGAACACTGAAGCTTTCTTT; d_call: TRBD1; j_call: TRBJ1-1; clone_size: .; v_call: TRBV5-1
cdr3_aa: CASSQGRLEAFF; cdr3_nt: TGCGCCAGCAGCCAAGGTCGGCTGGAAGCTTTCTTT; d_call: .; j_call: TRBJ1-1; clone_size: .; v_call: TRBV4-1
cdr3_aa: CASSRGTSGLNEQFF; cdr3_nt: TGTGCCAGCAGCCGCGGGACTAGCGGGTTAAATGAGCAGTTCTTC; d_call: TRBD2; j_call: TRBJ2-1; clone_size: .; v_call: TRBV11-3
cdr3_aa: CASSSETGGCTF; cdr3_nt: TGTGCCAGCAGCTCAGAGACTGGAGGCTGCACCTTC; d_call: .; j_call: TRBJ1-2; clone_size: few; v_call: TRBV7-9
cdr3_aa: CAISDHSESGNTIYF; cdr3_nt: TGTGCCATCAGTGATCACAGCGAATCTGGAAACACCATATATTTT; d_call: .; j_call: TRBJ1-3; clone_size: .; v_call: TRBV10-3
cdr3_aa: CASSGLPGGRKTQYF; cdr3_nt: TGTGCCAGCAGTGGGCTTCCCGGCGGGAGAAAGACCCAGTACTTC; d_call: TRBD2; j_call: TRBJ2-5; clone_size: once; v_call: TRBV9
cdr3_aa: CASSPDRERSSYEQYF; cdr3_nt: TGTGCCAGCTCCCCCGACAGGGAGAGATCTTCCTACGAGCAGTACTTC; d_call: TRBD1; j_call: TRBJ2-7; clone_size: .; v_call: TRBV18
cdr3_aa: CASSESQVDSRLFF; cdr3_nt: TGTGCCAGCAGTGAAAGTCAGGTGGACTCTCGGCTGTTTTTT; d_call: .; j_call: TRBJ1-4; clone_size: .; v_call: TRBV2
cdr3_aa: CASSQDWGGDYGYTF; cdr3_nt: TGTGCCAGCAGCCAAGATTGGGGGGGAGACTATGGCTACACCTTC; d_call: .; j_call: TRBJ1-2; clone_size: .; v_call: TRBV3-1/TRBV3-2
cdr3_aa: CASSLKGRGRSYEQYF; cdr3_nt: TGTGCCAGCAGCTTAAAGGGGAGGGGCCGCTCCTACGAGCAGTACTTC; d_call: TRBD2; j_call: TRBJ2-7; clone_size: .; v_call: TRBV7-2
cdr3_aa: CASSLQGGRAYEQYF; cdr3_nt: TGTGCCAGCAGTTTACAAGGGGGTAGGGCCTACGAGCAGTACTTC; d_call: .; j_call: TRBJ2-7; clone_size: .; v_call: TRBV27
cdr3_aa: CATSGLGQGTDTQYF; cdr3_nt: TGTGCCACCAGTGGGTTGGGACAGGGCACAGATACGCAGTATTTT; d_call: TRBD1; j_call: TRBJ2-3; clone_size: .; v_call: TRBV24-1
cdr3_aa: CASSEAGRYGYTF; cdr3_nt: TGTGCCAGCAGTGAAGCTGGCCGCTACGGCTACACCTTC; d_call: .; j_call: TRBJ1-2; clone_size: .; v_call: TRBV2
cdr3_aa: CASSARTGYTYEQYF; cdr3_nt: TGTGCCAGCAGTGCGCGGACAGGGTATACCTACGAGCAGTACTTC; d_call: TRBD1; j_call: TRBJ2-7; clone_size: .; v_call: TRBV2
cdr3_aa: CASSRRTGDTGELFF; cdr3_nt: TGTGCCAGCAGCCGTCGGACAGGGGATACCGGGGAGCTGTTTTTT; d_call: .; j_call: TRBJ2-2; clone_size: .; v_call: TRBV21-1
cdr3_aa: CASSARRTQYF; cdr3_nt: TGTGCCAGCAGCGCGCGACGGACCCAGTACTTC; d_call: .; j_call: TRBJ2-5; clone_size: .; v_call: TRBV7-9
cdr3_aa: CASSLTSVLPVYTF; cdr3_nt: TGTGCCAGCAGTTTGACCTCTGTACTCCCTGTCTACACCTTC; d_call: .; j_call: TRBJ1-2; clone_size: once; v_call: TRBV28
cdr3_aa: CASNPPGSASGKNIQYF; cdr3_nt: TGTGCCAGTAATCCCCCCGGCAGCGCTTCCGGCAAAAACATTCAGTACTTC; d_call: .; j_call: TRBJ2-4; clone_size: once; v_call: TRBV19
cdr3_aa: CASSSNILDSSGVIPHYNEQFF; cdr3_nt: TGTGCCAGCAGTTCAAACATCCTCGATTCTAGCGGGGTTATCCCTCACTACAATGAGCAGTTCTTC; d_call: TRBD2; j_call: TRBJ2-1; clone_size: .; v_call: TRBV28
cdr3_aa: CASSLQGGTEAFF; cdr3_nt: TGTGCCAGCAGCTTACAGGGTGGTACTGAAGCTTTCTTT; d_call: .; j_call: TRBJ1-1; clone_size: .; v_call: TRBV7-9
cdr3_aa: CAISPTTGFIADEQFF; cdr3_nt: TGTGCCATCAGCCCGACGACAGGGTTTATTGCTGATGAGCAGTTCTTC; d_call: TRBD1; j_call: TRBJ2-1; clone_size: .; v_call: TRBV10-3
cdr3_aa: CASSVGTGVEDTQYF; cdr3_nt: TGTGCCAGCAGTGTGGGCACAGGGGTGGAAGATACGCAGTATTTT; d_call: TRBD1; j_call: TRBJ2-3; clone_size: .; v_call: TRBV9
cdr3_aa: CASSEAPQGNYGYTF; cdr3_nt: TGTGCCAGCAGTGAAGCGCCCCAGGGCAACTATGGCTACACCTTC; d_call: .; j_call: TRBJ1-2; clone_size: .; v_call: TRBV6-1
cdr3_aa: CASNYGREQYF; cdr3_nt: TGTGCCAGCAATTATGGGAGAGAGCAGTACTTC; d_call: .; j_call: TRBJ2-7; clone_size: .; v_call: TRBV2
cdr3_aa: CASSQRDRGNEQFF; cdr3_nt: TGTGCCAGCAGCCAAAGGGACAGGGGGAATGAGCAGTTCTTC; d_call: TRBD1; j_call: TRBJ2-1; clone_size: .; v_call: TRBV11-3
cdr3_aa: CASSLASGGPSYEQYF; cdr3_nt: TGTGCCAGCAGCTTGGCCAGCGGGGGGCCCTCCTACGAGCAGTACTTC; d_call: TRBD2; j_call: TRBJ2-7; clone_size: .; v_call: TRBV5-4
cdr3_aa: CASSIDSSAVALHF; cdr3_nt: TGTGCCAGCAGTATAGATTCTTCCGCGGTGGCCCTCCACTTT; d_call: .; j_call: TRBJ1-6; clone_size: .; v_call: TRBV7-8
cdr3_aa: CASSIQGSRGGYTF; cdr3_nt: TGTGCCAGTAGTATCCAGGGGAGTCGTGGTGGCTACACCTTC; d_call: .; j_call: TRBJ1-2; clone_size: .; v_call: TRBV19
cdr3_aa: CASSAGGDSGNTIYF; cdr3_nt: TGTGCCAGCAGCGCAGGAGGGGACTCTGGAAACACCATATATTTT; d_call: .; j_call: TRBJ1-3; clone_size: .; v_call: TRBV7-9
cdr3_aa: CASSPLTGYDETDTQYF; cdr3_nt: TGTGCCAGCAGCCCGTTAACAGGGTACGACGAAACAGATACGCAGTATTTT; d_call: .; j_call: TRBJ2-3; clone_size: .; v_call: TRBV7-9
cdr3_aa: CASSGRTSRGFSYEQYF; cdr3_nt: TGTGCCAGCAGTGGCCGAACCTCCAGGGGCTTCTCCTACGAGCAGTACTTC; d_call: .; j_call: TRBJ2-7; clone_size: .; v_call: TRBV6-1
cdr3_aa: CASSMGFNYGYTF; cdr3_nt: TGCGCCAGCAGCATGGGATTTAACTATGGCTACACCTTC; d_call: .; j_call: TRBJ1-2; clone_size: .; v_call: TRBV5-1
cdr3_aa: CASSFGQGKAGELFF; cdr3_nt: TGTGCCAGCAGCTTCGGGCAGGGAAAGGCCGGGGAGCTGTTTTTT; d_call: .; j_call: TRBJ2-2; clone_size: .; v_call: TRBV6-5
cdr3_aa: CASSVGVLAGGNEQFF; cdr3_nt: TGTGCCAGCAGCGTAGGAGTACTAGCGGGGGGAAATGAGCAGTTCTTC; d_call: TRBD2; j_call: TRBJ2-1; clone_size: .; v_call: TRBV9
cdr3_aa: CASRKGQGSGYGYTF; cdr3_nt: TGTGCCAGCAGAAAGGGACAGGGTTCCGGCTATGGCTACACCTTC; d_call: TRBD1; j_call: TRBJ1-2; clone_size: once; v_call: TRBV6-5
cdr3_aa: CASSVALTLEGEQFF; cdr3_nt: TGTGCCAGCAGCGTAGCCCTCACTCTCGAGGGAGAGCAGTTCTTC; d_call: .; j_call: TRBJ2-1; clone_size: .; v_call: TRBV9
cdr3_aa: CASSLLAGESYEQYF; cdr3_nt: TGCGCCAGCAGCTTGTTAGCGGGGGAGTCCTACGAGCAGTACTTC; d_call: TRBD2; j_call: TRBJ2-7; clone_size: .; v_call: TRBV5-1
cdr3_aa: CASSLWYGQNTEAFF; cdr3_nt: TGCGCCAGCAGCCTCTGGTACGGACAGAACACTGAAGCTTTCTTT; d_call: .; j_call: TRBJ1-1; clone_size: .; v_call: TRBV4-1
cdr3_aa: CARSFGIVYYEQYF; cdr3_nt: TGTGCCAGAAGCTTCGGGATCGTGTACTACGAGCAGTACTTC; d_call: .; j_call: TRBJ2-7; clone_size: .; v_call: TRBV5-3